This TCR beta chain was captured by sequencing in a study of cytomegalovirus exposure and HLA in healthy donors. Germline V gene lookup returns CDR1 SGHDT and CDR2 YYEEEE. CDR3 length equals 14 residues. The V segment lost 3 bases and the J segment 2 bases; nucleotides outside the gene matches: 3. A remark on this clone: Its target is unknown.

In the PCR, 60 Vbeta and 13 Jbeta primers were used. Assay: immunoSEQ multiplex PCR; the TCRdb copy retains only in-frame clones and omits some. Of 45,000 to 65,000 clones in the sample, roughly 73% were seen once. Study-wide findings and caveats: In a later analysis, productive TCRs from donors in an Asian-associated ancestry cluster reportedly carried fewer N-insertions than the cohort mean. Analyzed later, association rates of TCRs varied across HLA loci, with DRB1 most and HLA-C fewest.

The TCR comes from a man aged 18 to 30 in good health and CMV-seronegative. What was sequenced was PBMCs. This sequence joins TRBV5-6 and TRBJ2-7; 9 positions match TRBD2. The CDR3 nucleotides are TGTGCCAGCAGCTCCCCTAGCGGGACCTACGAGCAGTACTTC. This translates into CASSSPSGTYEQYF.